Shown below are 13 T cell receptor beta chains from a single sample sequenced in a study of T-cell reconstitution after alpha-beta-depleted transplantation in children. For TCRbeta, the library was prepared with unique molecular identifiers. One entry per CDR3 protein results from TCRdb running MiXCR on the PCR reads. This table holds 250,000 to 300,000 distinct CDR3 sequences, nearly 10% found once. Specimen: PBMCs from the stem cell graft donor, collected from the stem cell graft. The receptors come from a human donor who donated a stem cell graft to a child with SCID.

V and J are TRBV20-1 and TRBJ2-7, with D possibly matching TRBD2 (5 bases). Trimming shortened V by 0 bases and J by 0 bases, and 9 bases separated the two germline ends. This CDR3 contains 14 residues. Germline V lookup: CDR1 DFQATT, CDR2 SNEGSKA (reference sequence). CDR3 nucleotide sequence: TGCAGTGCTAGAGATCCGGGGAGCTCCTACGAGCAGTACTTC. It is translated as CSARDPGSSYEQYF.

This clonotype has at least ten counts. The CDR3 spells CSVGTAIDYGYTF. The CDR3 coding sequence is TGCAGCGTTGGGACAGCAATCGACTATGGCTACACCTTC. V gene TRBV29-1 combines with J gene TRBJ1-2, with D perhaps matching TRBD1 (6 bases). Trimming took off 4 bases at V and 3 bases at J, with 12 bases between the two ends. In germline, CDR1 is SQVTM, CDR2 ANQGSEA. This CDR3 spans 13 amino acids. Full variable domain (outside the CDR3, taken from reference TRBV29-1 and TRBJ1-2): SAVISQKPSRDICQRGTSLTIQCQVDSQVTMMFWYRQQPGQSLTLIATANQGSEATYESGFVIDKFPISRPNLTFSTLTVSNMSPEDSSIYLCSVGTAIDYGYTFGSGTRLTVV.

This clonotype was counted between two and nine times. This CDR3 reads CASSLEDRATGELFF. The CDR3 coding sequence is TGTGCCAGCAGTTTGGAGGACAGGGCCACCGGGGAGCTGTTTTTT. The chain links TRBV27 to TRBJ2-2, with 8 bases aligning to TRBD1. J was trimmed by 4 bases and V by 3 bases; bases with no gene match: 4. The CDR3 consists of 15 residues. Germline CDR1 reads MNHEY; CDR2 reads SMNVEV (reference sequence).

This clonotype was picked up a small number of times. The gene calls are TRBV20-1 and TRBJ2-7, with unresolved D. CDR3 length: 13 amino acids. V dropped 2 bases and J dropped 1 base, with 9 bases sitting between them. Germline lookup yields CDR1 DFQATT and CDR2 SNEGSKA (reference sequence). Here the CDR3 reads CSARSADSYEQYF. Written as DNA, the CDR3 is TGCAGTGCTAGATCGGCGGATTCCTACGAGCAGTACTTC.

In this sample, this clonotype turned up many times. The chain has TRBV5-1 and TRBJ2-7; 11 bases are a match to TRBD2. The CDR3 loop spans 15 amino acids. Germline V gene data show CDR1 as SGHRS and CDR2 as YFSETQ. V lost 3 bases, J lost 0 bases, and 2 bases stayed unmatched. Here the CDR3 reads CASSSGTSGSYEQYF. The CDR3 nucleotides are TGCGCCAGCAGCTCGGGGACTAGCGGCTCCTACGAGCAGTACTTC.

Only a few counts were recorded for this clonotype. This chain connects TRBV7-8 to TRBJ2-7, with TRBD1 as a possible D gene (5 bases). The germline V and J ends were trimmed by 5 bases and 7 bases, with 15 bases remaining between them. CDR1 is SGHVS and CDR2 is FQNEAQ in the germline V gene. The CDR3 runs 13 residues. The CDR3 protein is CASSRDSVGEQYF. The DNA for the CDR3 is TGTGCCAGCAGCCGAGACAGTGTGGGGGAGCAGTACTTC.

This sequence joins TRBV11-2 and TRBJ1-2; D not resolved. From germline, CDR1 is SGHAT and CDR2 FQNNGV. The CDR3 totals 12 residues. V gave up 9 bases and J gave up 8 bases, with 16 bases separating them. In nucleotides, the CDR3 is TGTGCCAGTGGTGAAGGCGCACGCGGCTACACCTTC. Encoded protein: CASGEGARGYTF.

The CDR3 DNA follows: TGTGCCAGCAGCTTAGGACCGCAGCCGGACTATGGCTACACCTTC. Residues: CASSLGPQPDYGYTF. V gene TRBV7-9 combines with J gene TRBJ1-2; D ambiguous. The CDR3 is made up of 15 amino acids. Trimming shortened V by 1 base and J by 3 bases, and 12 bases separated the two germline ends. Per the germline V gene, CDR1 is SEHNR and CDR2 is FQNEAQ (reference sequence).

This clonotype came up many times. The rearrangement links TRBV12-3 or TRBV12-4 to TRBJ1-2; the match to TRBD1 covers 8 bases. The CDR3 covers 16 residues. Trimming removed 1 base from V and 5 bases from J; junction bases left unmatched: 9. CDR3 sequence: CASSLDYRTGFYGYTF. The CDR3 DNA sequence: TGTGCCAGCAGTTTAGACTACCGGACAGGGTTTTATGGCTACACCTTC.

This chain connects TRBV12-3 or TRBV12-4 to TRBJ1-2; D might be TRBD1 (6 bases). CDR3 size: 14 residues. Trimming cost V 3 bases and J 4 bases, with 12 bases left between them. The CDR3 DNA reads TGTGCCAGCAGTTTGCTGGGGACAAGCTATGGCTACACCTTC. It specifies CASSLLGTSYGYTF.

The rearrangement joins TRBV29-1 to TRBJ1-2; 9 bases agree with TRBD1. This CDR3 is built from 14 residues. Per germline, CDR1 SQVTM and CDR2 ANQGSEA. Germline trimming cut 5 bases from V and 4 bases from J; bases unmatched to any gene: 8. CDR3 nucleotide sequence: TGCAGCGTTTGGACAGGGGACGCGGGCTATGGCTACACCTTC. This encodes CSVWTGDAGYGYTF.

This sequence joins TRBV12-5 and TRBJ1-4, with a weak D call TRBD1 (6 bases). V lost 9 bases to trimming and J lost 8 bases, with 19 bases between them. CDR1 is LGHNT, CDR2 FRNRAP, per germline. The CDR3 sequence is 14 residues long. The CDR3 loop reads CASAQGQLEEKLFF. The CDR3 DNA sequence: TGTGCTAGCGCACAGGGACAATTGGAGGAAAAACTGTTTTTT.

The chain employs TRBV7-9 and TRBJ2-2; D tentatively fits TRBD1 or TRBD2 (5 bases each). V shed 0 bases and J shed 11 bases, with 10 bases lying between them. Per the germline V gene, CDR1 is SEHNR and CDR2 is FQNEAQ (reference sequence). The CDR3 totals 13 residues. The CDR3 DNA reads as TGTGCCAGCAGCTTAGCGCTAGGGGACGAGCTGTTTTTT. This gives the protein CASSLALGDELFF.